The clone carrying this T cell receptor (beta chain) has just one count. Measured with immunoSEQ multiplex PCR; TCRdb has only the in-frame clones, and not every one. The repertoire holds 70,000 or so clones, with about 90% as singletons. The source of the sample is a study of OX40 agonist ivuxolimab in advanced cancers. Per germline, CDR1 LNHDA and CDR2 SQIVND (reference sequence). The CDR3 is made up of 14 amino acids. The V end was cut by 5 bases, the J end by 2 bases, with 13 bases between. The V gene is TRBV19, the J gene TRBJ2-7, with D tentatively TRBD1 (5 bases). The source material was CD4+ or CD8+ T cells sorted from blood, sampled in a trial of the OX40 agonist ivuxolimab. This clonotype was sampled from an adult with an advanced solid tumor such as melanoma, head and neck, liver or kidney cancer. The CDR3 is CASSSRVGAYEQYF. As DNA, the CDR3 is TGTGCCAGTAGTTCCAGGGTTGGAGCCTACGAGCAGTACTTC.